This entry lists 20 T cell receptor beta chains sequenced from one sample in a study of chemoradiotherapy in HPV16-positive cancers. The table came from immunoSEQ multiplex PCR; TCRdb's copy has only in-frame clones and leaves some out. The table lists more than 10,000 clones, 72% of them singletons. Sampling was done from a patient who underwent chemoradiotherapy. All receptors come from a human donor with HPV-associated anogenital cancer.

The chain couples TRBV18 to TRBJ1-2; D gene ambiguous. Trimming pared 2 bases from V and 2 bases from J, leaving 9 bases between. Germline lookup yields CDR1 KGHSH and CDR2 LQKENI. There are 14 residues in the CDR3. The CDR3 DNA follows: TGTGCCAGCTCACCATCGCGTCAGAACTATGGCTACACCTTC. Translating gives CASSPSRQNYGYTF.

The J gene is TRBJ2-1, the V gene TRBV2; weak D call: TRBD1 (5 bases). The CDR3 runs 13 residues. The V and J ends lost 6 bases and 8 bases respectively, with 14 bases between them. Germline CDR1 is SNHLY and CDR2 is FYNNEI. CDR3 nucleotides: TGTGCCAGCAGACGACCAGGGTACGATGAGCAGTTCTTC. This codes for CASRRPGYDEQFF. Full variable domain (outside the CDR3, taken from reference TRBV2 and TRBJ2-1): EPEVTQTPSHQVTQMGQEVILRCVPISNHLYFYWYRQILGQKVEFLVSFYNNEISEKSEIFDDQFSVERPDGSNFTLKIRSTKLEDSAMYFCASRRPGYDEQFFGPGTRLTVL.

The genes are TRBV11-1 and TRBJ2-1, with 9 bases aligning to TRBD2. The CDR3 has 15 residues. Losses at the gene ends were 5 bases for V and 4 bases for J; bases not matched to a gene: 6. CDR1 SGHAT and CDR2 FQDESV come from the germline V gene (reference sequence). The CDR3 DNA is TGTGCCAGCAGCATCTCTAGCGGGGTATACAATGAGCAGTTCTTC. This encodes CASSISSGVYNEQFF. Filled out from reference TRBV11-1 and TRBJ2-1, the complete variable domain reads EAEVAQSPRYKITEKSQAVAFWCDPISGHATLYWYRQILGQGPELLVQFQDESVVDDSQLPKDRFSAERLKGVDSTLKIQPAELGDSAMYLCASSISSGVYNEQFFGPGTRLTVL.

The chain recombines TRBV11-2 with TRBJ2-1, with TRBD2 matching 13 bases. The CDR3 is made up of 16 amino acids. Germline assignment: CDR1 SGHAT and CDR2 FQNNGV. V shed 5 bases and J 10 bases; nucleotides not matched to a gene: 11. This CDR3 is CASSTLAGGPGGEQFF. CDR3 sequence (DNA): TGTGCCAGCAGCACACTAGCGGGAGGGCCAGGGGGGGAGCAGTTCTTC.

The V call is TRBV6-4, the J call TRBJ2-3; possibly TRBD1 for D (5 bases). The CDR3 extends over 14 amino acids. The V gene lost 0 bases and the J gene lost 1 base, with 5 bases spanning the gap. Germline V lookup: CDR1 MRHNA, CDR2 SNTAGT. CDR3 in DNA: TGTGCCAGCAGTGACTCAGGGGGCACAGATACGCAGTATTTT. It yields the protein CASSDSGGTDTQYF.

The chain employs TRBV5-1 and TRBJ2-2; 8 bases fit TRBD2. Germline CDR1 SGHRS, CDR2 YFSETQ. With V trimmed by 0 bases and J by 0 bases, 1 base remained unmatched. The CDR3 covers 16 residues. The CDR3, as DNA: TGCGCCAGCAGCTTGGTTAGCGGGGCGAACACCGGGGAGCTGTTTTTT. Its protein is CASSLVSGANTGELFF.

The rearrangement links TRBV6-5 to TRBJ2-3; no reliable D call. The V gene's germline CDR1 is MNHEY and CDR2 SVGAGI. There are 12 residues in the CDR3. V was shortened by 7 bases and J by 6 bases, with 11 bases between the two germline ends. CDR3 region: CASKFDSDTQYF. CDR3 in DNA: TGTGCCAGCAAATTTGATTCCGATACGCAGTATTTT.

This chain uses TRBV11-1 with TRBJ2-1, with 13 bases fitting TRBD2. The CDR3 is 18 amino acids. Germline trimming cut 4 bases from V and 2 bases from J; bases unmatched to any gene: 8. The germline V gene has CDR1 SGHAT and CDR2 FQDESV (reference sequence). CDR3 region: CASSSGLAGDTAYNEQFF. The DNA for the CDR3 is TGTGCCAGCAGCTCCGGACTAGCGGGAGATACGGCCTACAATGAGCAGTTCTTC.

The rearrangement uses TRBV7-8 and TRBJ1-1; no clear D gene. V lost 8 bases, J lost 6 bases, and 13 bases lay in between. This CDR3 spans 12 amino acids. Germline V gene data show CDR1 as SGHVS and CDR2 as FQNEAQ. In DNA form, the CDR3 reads TGTGCCAGCGGCCGAGCCGGGCCTGAAGCTTTCTTT. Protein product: CASGRAGPEAFF.

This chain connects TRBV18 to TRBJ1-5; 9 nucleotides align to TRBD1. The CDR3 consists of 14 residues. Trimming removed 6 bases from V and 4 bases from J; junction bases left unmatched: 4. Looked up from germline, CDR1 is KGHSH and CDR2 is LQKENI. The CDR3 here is CASSTGTGNQPQHF. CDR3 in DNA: TGTGCCAGCTCGACCGGGACAGGGAATCAGCCCCAGCATTTT.

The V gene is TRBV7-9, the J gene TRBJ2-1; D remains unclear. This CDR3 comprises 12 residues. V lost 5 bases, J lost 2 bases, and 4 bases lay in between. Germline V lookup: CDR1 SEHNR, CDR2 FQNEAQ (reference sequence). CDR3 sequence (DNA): TGTGCCAGCAGCGATCCCTACAATGAGCAGTTCTTC. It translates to CASSDPYNEQFF. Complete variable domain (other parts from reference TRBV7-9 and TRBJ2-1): DTGVSQNPRHKITKRGQNVTFRCDPISEHNRLYWYRQTLGQGPEFLTYFQNEAQLEKSRLLSDRFSAERPKGSFSTLEIQRTEQGDSAMYLCASSDPYNEQFFGPGTRLTVL.

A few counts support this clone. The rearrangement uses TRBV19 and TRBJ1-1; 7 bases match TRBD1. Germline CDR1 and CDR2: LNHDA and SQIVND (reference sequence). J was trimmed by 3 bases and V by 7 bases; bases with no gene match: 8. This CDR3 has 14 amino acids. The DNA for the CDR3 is TGTGCCAGTAATCGAGGGGGCCTCGACACTGAAGCTTTCTTT. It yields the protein CASNRGGLDTEAFF.

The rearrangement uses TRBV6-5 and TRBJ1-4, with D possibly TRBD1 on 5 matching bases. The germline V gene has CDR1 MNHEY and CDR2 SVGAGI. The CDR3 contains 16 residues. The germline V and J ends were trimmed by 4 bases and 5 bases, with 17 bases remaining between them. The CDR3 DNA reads TGTGCCAGCAGTTTTCAGGGAGAGCTACAAAATGAAAAACTGTTTTTT. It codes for CASSFQGELQNEKLFF.

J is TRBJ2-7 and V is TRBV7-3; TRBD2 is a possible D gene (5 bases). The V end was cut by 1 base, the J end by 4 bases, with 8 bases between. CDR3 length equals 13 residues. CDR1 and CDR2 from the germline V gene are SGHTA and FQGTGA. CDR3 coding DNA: TGTGCCAGCAGCTTAAAGTCGGGGTACGAGCAGTACTTC. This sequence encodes CASSLKSGYEQYF.

CDR3 DNA sequence: TGTGCCAGCAGCCAACTTCGGGACACCTACAATGAGCAGTTCTTC. Its protein is CASSQLRDTYNEQFF. V gene TRBV14 combines with J gene TRBJ2-1; D is possibly TRBD1 (6 bases). V was trimmed by 2 bases and J by 2 bases, leaving 10 bases between them. The CDR3 contains 15 residues. Germline CDR1 is SGHDN and CDR2 is FVKESK.

CDR3 region: CASSSGQPDGYTF. The CDR3, as DNA: TGCGCCAGCAGCTCGGGACAGCCTGATGGCTACACCTTC. The rearrangement links TRBV5-1 to TRBJ1-2; TRBD1 matches at 7 bases. J lost 6 bases, V lost 3 bases, and 5 bases had no gene match. The CDR3 is 13 amino acids. CDR1 is SGHRS and CDR2 is YFSETQ in the germline V gene.

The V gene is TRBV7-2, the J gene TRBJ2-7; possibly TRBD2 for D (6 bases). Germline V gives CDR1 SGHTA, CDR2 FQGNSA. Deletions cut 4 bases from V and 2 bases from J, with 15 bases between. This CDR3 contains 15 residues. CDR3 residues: CASSSLYGGTYEQYF. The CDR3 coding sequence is TGTGCCAGCAGCTCCCTGTACGGGGGAACCTACGAGCAGTACTTC.

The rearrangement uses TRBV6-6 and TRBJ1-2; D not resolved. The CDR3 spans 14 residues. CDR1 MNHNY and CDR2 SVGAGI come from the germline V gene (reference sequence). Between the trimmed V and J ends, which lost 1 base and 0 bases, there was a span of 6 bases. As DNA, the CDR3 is TGTGCCAGCAGTTACTTGACAACTAACTATGGCTACACCTTC. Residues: CASSYLTTNYGYTF.

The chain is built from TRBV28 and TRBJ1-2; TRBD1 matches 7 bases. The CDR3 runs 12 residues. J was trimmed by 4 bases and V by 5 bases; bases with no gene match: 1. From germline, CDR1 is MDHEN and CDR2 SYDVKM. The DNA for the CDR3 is TGTGCCAGCAGTCGGACAGGCTATGGCTACACCTTC. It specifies CASSRTGYGYTF.

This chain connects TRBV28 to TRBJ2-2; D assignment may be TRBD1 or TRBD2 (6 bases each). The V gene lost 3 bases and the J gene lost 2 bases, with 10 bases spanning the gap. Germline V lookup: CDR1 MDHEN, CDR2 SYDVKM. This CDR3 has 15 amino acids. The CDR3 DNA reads TGTGCCAGCAGTTTGGGGGGCGCAAACACCGGGGAGCTGTTTTTT. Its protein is CASSLGGANTGELFF.